The 18 T cell receptor beta chains given below trace back to one sample, sequenced in a study of blood T cells in healthy people across ages. Through a sample-barcoded 5' primer and a J-beta primer mix, a second PCR was run for roughly 6 to 12 cycles. MiXCR, run by TCRdb on the 5' RACE reads, gives a single entry per CDR3 protein. The sample lists over 550,000 distinct CDR3 sequences; about 30% were seen once. The sample was blood. These receptors came from a woman at least 80 years old in good health.

At least ten counts were recorded for this clonotype. The V gene is TRBV5-1, the J gene TRBJ2-4; 7 bases match TRBD1. The CDR3 is made up of 17 amino acids. V shed 0 bases and J 1 base; nucleotides not matched to a gene: 7. CDR1 SGHRS and CDR2 YFSETQ come from the germline V gene. CDR3 residues: CASSLVTGSAAKNIQYF. The CDR3 nucleotides read TGCGCCAGCAGCTTGGTGACAGGGAGTGCGGCCAAAAACATTCAGTACTTC.

This clonotype was recorded many times. The V and J genes are TRBV5-1 and TRBJ1-2; D call uncertain. The length of the CDR3 is 14 residues. The V end lost 4 bases, the J end lost 7 bases, and 17 bases lay between the germline ends. The germline CDR1 and CDR2 sequences are SGHRS and YFSETQ. The CDR3 loop reads CASSLRTEVRGYTF. Written as DNA, the CDR3 is TGCGCCAGCAGCCTGAGAACAGAAGTGCGTGGCTACACCTTC.

This clonotype was recorded many times. This chain links TRBV3-1 with TRBJ1-2; the D gene is possibly TRBD1 (6 bases). Between the trimmed V and J ends, which lost 0 bases and 6 bases, there was a span of 14 bases. Germline values: CDR1 LGHDT, CDR2 YNNKEL (reference sequence). This CDR3 region has 15 residues. The CDR3, as DNA: TGTGCCAGCAGCCAAGATTGGGGGGGGGCTGATGGCTACACCTTC. It specifies CASSQDWGGADGYTF.

This clonotype came up a few times. V usage is TRBV30 and J usage is TRBJ1-2; 7 bases are shared with TRBD1. V shed 3 bases, J shed 7 bases, and the junction held 8 bases outside the gene matches. CDR1 is GTSNPN, CDR2 SVGIG, per germline (reference sequence). The CDR3 sequence is 13 residues long. In DNA, the CDR3 is TGTGCCTGGAGCCCAGGGGGAGAGGGTGGCTACACCTTC. This encodes CAWSPGGEGGYTF. Drawing the rest from reference TRBV30 and TRBJ1-2, the complete variable domain is SQTIHQWPATLVQPVGSPLSLECTVEGTSNPNLYWYRQAAGRGLQLLFYSVGIGQISSEVPQNLSASRPQDRQFILSSKKLLLSDSGFYLCAWSPGGEGGYTFGSGTRLTVV.

This clonotype was counted ten times or more. The V call is TRBV28, the J call TRBJ2-7; D unclear. Germline V CDR1 and CDR2: MDHEN, SYDVKM. The CDR3 is 12 residues long. V was clipped by 6 bases and J by 1 base, with 7 bases between them. CDR3 protein: CASRDGSYEQYF. CDR3 sequence (DNA): TGTGCCAGCAGAGACGGTTCCTACGAGCAGTACTTC.

The V and J genes are TRBV7-6 and TRBJ1-1; D remains ambiguous. The CDR3 loop spans 16 amino acids. The germline V gene encodes CDR1 SGHVS and CDR2 FNYEAQ. V gave up 5 bases and J gave up 2 bases, with 18 bases separating them. The CDR3 coding sequence is TGTGCCAGCAGCCCCCGCTCGGCCAGTTCCAACACTGAAGCTTTCTTT. This gives the protein CASSPRSASSNTEAFF.

This clonotype was recorded many times. A much larger clonotype is one base distant, so this may be a read error. The chain combines TRBV15 with TRBJ2-7; 7 positions match TRBD2. CDR3 length: 15 residues. Germline V lookup: CDR1 LNHNV, CDR2 YYDKDF (reference sequence). Unmatched junction bases numbered 10, after V lost 1 base and J lost 7 bases. CDR3 amino acids: CATSRAAGVYNEQYF. The CDR3 nucleotides are TGTGCCACCAGCAGAGCCGCGGGGGTCTACAATGAGCAGTACTTC.

This chain links TRBV9 with TRBJ2-3; 10 nucleotides agree with TRBD2. V lost 3 bases to trimming and J lost 2 bases; unmatched junction nucleotides: 15. This CDR3 has 19 amino acids. The germline CDR1 and CDR2 sequences are SGDLS and YYNGEE. The CDR3 region is CASSEGLLSGRVFTDTQYF. Here the CDR3 DNA reads TGTGCCAGCAGCGAGGGCCTTCTGAGCGGGAGGGTTTTCACAGATACGCAGTATTTT.

The chain recombines TRBV20-1 with TRBJ2-1; 9 bases map to TRBD2. The CDR3 is 15 residues long. The V and J ends lost 2 bases and 3 bases, in that order; junction bases with no gene match: 5. Germline lookup yields CDR1 DFQATT and CDR2 SNEGSKA (reference sequence). The CDR3 sequence: CSARHPSGIYNEQFF. As DNA, the CDR3 is TGCAGTGCTAGACACCCTAGCGGGATCTACAATGAGCAGTTCTTC.

Of note for this clonotype: This may be a read error: a much more frequent sequence differs by one nucleotide. The J gene is TRBJ2-5, the V gene TRBV12-3 or TRBV12-4; TRBD2 agrees at 10 bases. The tail of the sequence fits TRBJ2-1 better, so the J call may be wrong. The CDR3 is 15 amino acids. CDR3 DNA sequence: TGTGCCAGCAGTTTTCTAGCGGGGGCCAAAGAGACCCAGTTCTTC. This sequence encodes CASSFLAGAKETQFF.

This sequence joins TRBV3-1 and TRBJ1-1; no definite D call. The CDR3 sequence is 12 residues long. The germline gives CDR1 LGHDT, CDR2 YNNKEL (reference sequence). V shed 1 base and J shed 9 bases, with 9 bases lying between them. The chain's CDR3 is CASSQGGGKAFF. CDR3 nucleotide sequence: TGTGCCAGCAGCCAAGGGGGAGGTAAAGCTTTCTTT.

This clonotype was recorded at least ten times. CDR3 protein: CASSLAGQGFHEQYF. DNA for the CDR3: TGTGCCAGCAGCTTAGCCGGGCAGGGGTTCCACGAGCAGTACTTC. The chain is built from TRBV7-2 and TRBJ2-7, with D possibly TRBD1 on 6 matching bases. V was clipped by 0 bases and J by 5 bases, with 14 bases between them. CDR3 length: 15 amino acids. The germline V gene has CDR1 SGHTA and CDR2 FQGNSA.

This chain uses TRBV20-1 with TRBJ2-7, with 9 bases aligning to TRBD1. Germline V lookup: CDR1 DFQATT, CDR2 SNEGSKA (reference sequence). J lost 4 bases, V lost 0 bases, and 7 bases had no gene match. The CDR3 totals 15 residues. The CDR3 sequence is CSARDLRTGVYEQYF. The DNA for the CDR3 is TGCAGTGCTAGAGATTTGAGGACAGGGGTTTACGAGCAGTACTTC.

The J gene is TRBJ1-1, the V gene TRBV6-2 or TRBV6-3, with 8 bases matching TRBD1. The CDR3 spans 16 residues. The J segment lost 0 bases and the V segment lost 6 bases, leaving 9 bases of the junction unmatched. CDR1 MNHEY and CDR2 SVGEGT come from the germline V gene. The chain's CDR3 is CASSRGQGVVNTEAFF. CDR3 nucleotides: TGTGCCAGCAGCCGAGGACAGGGAGTCGTGAACACTGAAGCTTTCTTT.

CDR3 in amino acids: CASSSSEGPGNTIYF. CDR3 in DNA: TGTGCCAGCAGCTCCAGTGAGGGACCTGGAAACACCATATATTTT. The chain has TRBV7-9 and TRBJ1-3, with D possibly being TRBD1 (5 bases). This CDR3 has 15 amino acids. Germline loops: CDR1 SEHNR, CDR2 FQNEAQ (reference sequence). Trimming shortened V by 4 bases and J by 2 bases, and 12 bases separated the two germline ends.

A remark on this clonotype: This may be a read error, as it is one base from a much larger clone. The V gene is TRBV6-2 or TRBV6-3, the J gene TRBJ2-1; D is possibly TRBD1 (5 bases). CDR3 size: 15 residues. Germline values: CDR1 MNHEY, CDR2 SVGEGT. In DNA form, the CDR3 reads TGTGCCAGCACCCTGGGGCGGCGCTCCTACGATGAGCAGTTCTTC. Translating it yields CASTLGRRSYDEQFF.

The V call is TRBV6-5, the J call TRBJ1-1; 8 bases line up with TRBD1. This CDR3 has 14 amino acids. Trimming cost V 7 bases and J 3 bases; bases outside gene matches: 7. Germline values: CDR1 MNHEY, CDR2 SVGAGI. The CDR3 sequence is CASNPQGADTEAFF. The CDR3 region has the DNA TGTGCCAGCAACCCCCAGGGGGCGGACACTGAAGCTTTCTTT.

This clonotype occurred many times. This sequence joins TRBV27 and TRBJ2-7, with TRBD1 matching over 7 bases. V trimming: 3 bases; J trimming: 5 bases; junction bases outside the gene matches: 7. This CDR3 comprises 14 residues. The V gene's germline CDR1 is MNHEY and CDR2 SMNVEV (reference sequence). The CDR3 loop is CASSFSTGPNEQYF. The CDR3 coding sequence is TGTGCCAGCAGTTTCTCGACAGGGCCCAACGAGCAGTACTTC.